Listed here are 3 T cell receptor beta chains from one sample, sequenced in a study of Ad26.COV2.S vaccination and SARS-CoV-2 variants. Specified treatment: 15 to 20 received Ad26.COV2.S at low or high dose, single or two shots; several received placebo; per-sample allocation not given. Day 63 after the first injection of vaccine or placebo was the sampling time. TCRdb's copy holds only in-frame clones and misses some; the assay was immunoSEQ multiplex PCR. The table has roughly 510,000 clones, approximately 88% seen once. This specimen was peripheral blood, taken in a trial of Ad26.COV2.S vaccine versus placebo. The source is a person between 18 and 59 years old who received the Ad26.COV2.S COVID-19 vaccine or a placebo.

This chain joins TRBV28 and TRBJ2-1; 8 nucleotides agree with TRBD2. Germline values: CDR1 MDHEN, CDR2 SYDVKM. This CDR3 spans 14 amino acids. Trimming cost V 6 bases and J 0 bases; bases outside gene matches: 1. The CDR3: CASRAGDSYNEQFF. CDR3 bases: TGTGCCAGCAGAGCGGGAGACTCCTACAATGAGCAGTTCTTC.

The J gene is TRBJ2-4, the V gene TRBV6-6, with a possible D match to TRBD2 (6 bases). The V gene's germline CDR1 is MNHNY and CDR2 SVGAGI (reference sequence). CDR3 length: 16 amino acids. The V end lost 7 bases, the J end lost 9 bases, and 25 bases lay between the germline ends. CDR3 nucleotides: TGTGCCAGCACGCGAAGCGATCTAGGGACTTTCGGCATTCAGTACTTC. The encoded protein is CASTRSDLGTFGIQYF.

The V and J genes are TRBV24-1 and TRBJ1-5; 8 nucleotides match TRBD1. J lost 7 bases, V lost 4 bases, and 8 bases had no gene match. The CDR3 runs to 15 residues. The V gene's germline CDR1 is KGHDR and CDR2 SFDVKD. CDR3 coding DNA: TGTGCCACCAGTGAATCGGACAGGGCGAGCCAGCCCCAGCATTTT. This gives the protein CATSESDRASQPQHF.